The clone carrying this T cell receptor beta chain showed up just a few times. Its antigen is currently unknown. Trimming stripped 6 bases from V and 3 bases from J, with 15 bases between. The CDR3 is made up of 16 amino acids. Germline V gene sequence: CDR1 MNHEY, CDR2 SMNVEV (reference sequence). Each CDR3 protein is one row after TCRdb ran MiXCR on the 5' RACE reads. The data hold over 400,000 distinct CDR3 sequences, with more than 20% observed a single time. This sample was taken from a study of T-cell memory formation after mild COVID-19. Study conclusions and caveats: Contracting clones, day 15 to 85, had balanced CD4/CD8, and later expanders favored CD4+. Memory cells collected pre-infection included some clones that later responded, suggesting cross-reactive memory joined.

The chain links TRBV27 to TRBJ1-6, with D possibly being TRBD1 (5 bases). Material: PBMCs or a T cell subset sorted from them (not recorded which). This clonotype originated in an adult woman who had mild COVID-19 (a few samples of this study predate the infection). Cell type and time point are not known. The chain's CDR3 is CASRQGATLYNSPLHF. The CDR3 DNA sequence: TGTGCCAGCAGACAAGGGGCGACACTCTATAATTCACCCCTCCACTTT.